These 14 T cell receptor beta chains were sequenced from one sample in a study of T-cell memory formation after mild COVID-19. TCRdb re-analysed the 5' RACE reads in MiXCR, keeping a single row per CDR3 protein. The profile shows 140,000 to 150,000 distinct CDR3 sequences, about 6.1% of them singletons. Input material: PBMCs or a T cell subset sorted from them (not recorded which). These receptors originate from an adult woman who had mild COVID-19 (a few samples of this study predate the infection). Cell type and time point are not known.

This rearrangement joins TRBV3-1 to TRBJ2-7, with 8 positions matching TRBD2. V was clipped by 7 bases and J by 7 bases; unmatched bases: 12. The CDR3 length is 14 residues. CDR1 and CDR2 (germline): LGHDT, YNNKEL (reference sequence). The CDR3 loop reads CASTPREGVGEQYF. The DNA of the CDR3 is TGTGCCAGCACACCCCGGGAGGGCGTAGGAGAGCAGTACTTC.

This clonotype was seen repeatedly, ten times or more. The chain combines TRBV6-5 with TRBJ2-2; 7 nucleotides line up with TRBD2. The germline CDR1 and CDR2 sequences are MNHEY and SVGAGI. The CDR3 loop spans 16 amino acids. The junction had 7 bases not matched to a gene; V was cut back by 0 bases and J by 6 bases. CDR3 sequence (DNA): TGTGCCAGCAGTTACTCGATGGGGGGGGGACCCGGGGAGCTGTTTTTT. Translated, it gives CASSYSMGGGPGELFF.

The chain employs TRBV6-2 or TRBV6-3 and TRBJ1-5; D might be TRBD1 (6 bases). The CDR3 has 13 residues. With 2 bases removed from V and 7 bases from J, the gap between germline ends came to 9 bases. Germline V gives CDR1 MNHEY, CDR2 SVGEGT. DNA of the CDR3: TGTGCCAGCAGTTACCAGGGGCACCAGCCCCAGCATTTT. Protein: CASSYQGHQPQHF.

This clonotype was observed many times. The chain couples TRBV20-1 to TRBJ2-3, with D unresolved. This CDR3 is built from 11 residues. The germline CDR1 and CDR2 sequences are DFQATT and SNEGSKA (reference sequence). V was clipped by 8 bases and J by 4 bases, with 10 bases between them. The CDR3 spells CSSVEADTQYF. CDR3 coding DNA: TGCAGTAGCGTAGAAGCAGATACGCAGTATTTT.

This clonotype was detected only a few times. The V and J genes are TRBV5-1 and TRBJ1-4; D gene unclear. Looked up from germline, CDR1 is SGHRS and CDR2 is YFSETQ. This CDR3 is 14 amino acids long. Trimming took 0 bases from V and 4 from J, leaving 7 bases between them. The CDR3 DNA reads as TGCGCCAGCAGCTTGGCGGGCAATAATGAAAAACTGTTTTTT. Translation gives CASSLAGNNEKLFF. The entire variable domain, with the rest obtained from reference TRBV5-1 and TRBJ1-4, is as follows: KAGVTQTPRYLIKTRGQQVTLSCSPISGHRSVSWYQQTPGQGLQFLFEYFSETQRNKGNFPGRFSGRQFSNSRSEMNVSTLELGDSALYLCASSLAGNNEKLFFGSGTQLSVL.

This clonotype was seen a few times. The junction departs from germline at one end; a sequencing error may be responsible. V is TRBV6-6 and J is TRBJ1-1; TRBD1 might be the D (6 bases). The germline V gene has CDR1 MNHNY and CDR2 SVGAGI (reference sequence). The CDR3 covers 12 residues. The CDR3 nucleotides are TGTGCCAGCAGTTACCAGGGGCCAGCCCTCGAATTT. Its protein product is CASSYQGPALEF.

This clonotype was recorded a few times. The V and J genes are TRBV4-2 and TRBJ2-7; 8 bases map to TRBD1. CDR1 is LGHNA and CDR2 is YNFKEQ in the germline V gene. The CDR3 extends over 14 amino acids. V lost 3 bases and J lost 2; bases outside the gene matches: 3. The CDR3 sequence: CASSHTGQAYEQYF. CDR3 DNA sequence: TGTGCCAGCAGCCACACGGGACAGGCCTACGAGCAGTACTTC.

The chain joins TRBV3-1 to TRBJ2-5; tentative D call: TRBD1 (6 bases). Trimming took off 6 bases at V and 2 bases at J, with 16 bases between the two ends. The CDR3 contains 15 residues. Per germline, CDR1 LGHDT and CDR2 YNNKEL (reference sequence). The CDR3 nucleotides are TGTGCCAGCAGTCCAGACAGGTTGAGGCAAGAGACCCAGTACTTC. The encoded protein is CASSPDRLRQETQYF.

The chain joins TRBV11-2 to TRBJ2-5; 8 bases match TRBD1. V dropped 8 bases and J dropped 5; count of bases not matched to a gene: 13. The germline V gene has CDR1 SGHAT and CDR2 FQNNGV. The CDR3 runs 15 residues. Written as DNA, the CDR3 is TGTGCCAGCGGAACCATTTACAGGGGGAAGGAGACCCAGTACTTC. The encoded protein is CASGTIYRGKETQYF.

This clonotype was recorded many times. This chain links TRBV12-3 or TRBV12-4 with TRBJ1-2, with D unclear. V was shortened by 4 bases and J by 7 bases, with 13 bases between the two germline ends. The CDR3 covers 13 residues. The CDR3 protein is CASSSDLRSGYTF. The CDR3 nucleotides are TGTGCCAGCAGTTCTGACCTACGGTCTGGCTACACCTTC.

This clonotype was seen repeatedly, ten times or more. The chain combines TRBV7-9 with TRBJ1-2; no reliable D call. The CDR3 runs 12 residues. Germline CDR1 and CDR2: SEHNR and FQNEAQ (reference sequence). Trimming shortened V by 5 bases and J by 5 bases, and 9 bases separated the two germline ends. The chain's CDR3 is CASSTQTYGYTF. The CDR3, as DNA: TGTGCCAGCAGCACACAGACGTATGGCTACACCTTC.

Turning to this clonotype: Being one base from a much bigger clone, this may be a read error. The chain uses TRBV7-9 and TRBJ1-1; D may be TRBD1 (5 bases). The V end was cut by 6 bases, the J end by 1 base, with 18 bases between. From germline, CDR1 is SEHNR and CDR2 FQNEAQ (reference sequence). The CDR3 consists of 16 residues. The CDR3 region has the DNA TGTGCCAGCAGTGATGGAGGCCGGGGCCCGAACACTGAAGCTTTCTTT. This encodes CASSDGGRGPNTEAFF.

This clonotype was found many times. This rearrangement joins TRBV9 to TRBJ2-1; 8 nucleotides agree with TRBD2. The V segment lost 0 bases and the J segment 8 bases; nucleotides outside the gene matches: 13. CDR1 and CDR2 from the germline V gene are SGDLS and YYNGEE. The CDR3 has 17 residues. The chain's CDR3 is CASSVGLSSGRSDEQFF. CDR3 DNA sequence: TGTGCCAGCAGCGTAGGACTTAGCAGCGGGAGAAGCGATGAGCAGTTCTTC.

This clonotype appeared many times. At one boundary the junction diverges from the germline segment, which might be a read error. The chain couples TRBV7-7 to TRBJ2-3; D remains ambiguous. The V gene's germline CDR1 is SSHAT and CDR2 FNYEAQ (reference sequence). The CDR3 consists of 13 residues. CDR3: CASSLSWRDTQYF. DNA for the CDR3: TGTGCTAGCAGCCTGAGCTGGAGAGATACGCAGTATTTT.